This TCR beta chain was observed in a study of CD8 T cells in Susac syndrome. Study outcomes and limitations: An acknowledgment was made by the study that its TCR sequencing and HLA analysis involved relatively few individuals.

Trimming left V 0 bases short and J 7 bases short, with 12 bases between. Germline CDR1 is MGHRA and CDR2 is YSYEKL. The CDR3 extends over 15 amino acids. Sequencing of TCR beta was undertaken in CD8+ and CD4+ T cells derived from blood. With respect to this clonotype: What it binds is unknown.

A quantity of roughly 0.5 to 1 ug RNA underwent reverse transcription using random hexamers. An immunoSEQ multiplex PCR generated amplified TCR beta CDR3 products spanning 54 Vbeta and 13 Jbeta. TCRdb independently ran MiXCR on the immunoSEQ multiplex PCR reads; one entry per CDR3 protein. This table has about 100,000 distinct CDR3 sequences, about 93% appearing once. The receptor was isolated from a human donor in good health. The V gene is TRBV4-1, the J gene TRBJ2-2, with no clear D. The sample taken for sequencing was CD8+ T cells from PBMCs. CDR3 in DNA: TGCGCCAGCAGCCAAGAACCTAGACTGGACGGGGAGCTGTTTTTT. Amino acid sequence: CASSQEPRLDGELFF.